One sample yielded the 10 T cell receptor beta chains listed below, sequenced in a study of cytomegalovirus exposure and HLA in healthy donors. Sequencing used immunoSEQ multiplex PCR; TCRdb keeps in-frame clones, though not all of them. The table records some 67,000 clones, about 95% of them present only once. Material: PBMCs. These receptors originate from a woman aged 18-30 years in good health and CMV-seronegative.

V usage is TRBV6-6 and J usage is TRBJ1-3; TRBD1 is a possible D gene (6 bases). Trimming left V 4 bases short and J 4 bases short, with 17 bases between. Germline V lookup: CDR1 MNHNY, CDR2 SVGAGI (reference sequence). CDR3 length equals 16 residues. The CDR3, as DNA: TGTGCCAGCAGTTGCCGATACAGGGTGAAAGGAAACACCATATATTTT. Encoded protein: CASSCRYRVKGNTIYF.

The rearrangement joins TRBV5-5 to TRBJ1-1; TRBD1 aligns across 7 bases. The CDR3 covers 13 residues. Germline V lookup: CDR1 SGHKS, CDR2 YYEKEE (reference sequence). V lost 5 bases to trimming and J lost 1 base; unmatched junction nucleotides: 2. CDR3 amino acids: CASSRQGNTEAFF. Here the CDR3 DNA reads TGTGCCAGCAGTAGACAGGGGAACACTGAAGCTTTCTTT.

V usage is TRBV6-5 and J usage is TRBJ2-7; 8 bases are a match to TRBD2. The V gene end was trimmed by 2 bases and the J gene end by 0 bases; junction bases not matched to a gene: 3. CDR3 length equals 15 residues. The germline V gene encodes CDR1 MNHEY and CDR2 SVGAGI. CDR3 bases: TGTGCCAGCAGTTACCAGCGGGAGAGCTCCTACGAGCAGTACTTC. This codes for CASSYQRESSYEQYF.

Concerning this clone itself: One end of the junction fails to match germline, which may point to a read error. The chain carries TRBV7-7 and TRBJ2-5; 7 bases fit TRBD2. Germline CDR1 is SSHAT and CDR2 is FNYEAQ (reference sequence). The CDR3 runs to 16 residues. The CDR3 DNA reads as TGTGCTAGCAGCCTCCGTCCGGGGGGAGGTCGAGAGACCCAGTACTTC. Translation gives CASSLRPGGGRETQYF. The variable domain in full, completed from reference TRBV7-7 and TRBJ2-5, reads GAGVSQSPRYKVTKRGQDVTLRCDPISSHATLYWYQQALGQGPEFLTYFNYEAQPDKSGLPSDRFSAERPEGSISTLTIQRTEQRDSAMYRCASSLRPGGGRETQYFGPGTRLLVL.

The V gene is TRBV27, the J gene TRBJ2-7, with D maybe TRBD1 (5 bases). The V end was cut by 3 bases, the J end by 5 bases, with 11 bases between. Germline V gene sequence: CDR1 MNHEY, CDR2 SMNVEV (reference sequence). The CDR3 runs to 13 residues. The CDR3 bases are TGTGCCAGCAGTTTGGGGCCGCTTCACGAGCAGTACTTC. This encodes CASSLGPLHEQYF.

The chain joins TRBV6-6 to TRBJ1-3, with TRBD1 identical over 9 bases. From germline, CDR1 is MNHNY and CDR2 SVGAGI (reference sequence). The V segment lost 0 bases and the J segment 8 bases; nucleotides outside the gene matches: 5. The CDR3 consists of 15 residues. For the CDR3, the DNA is TGTGCCAGCAGTTACTCGACAGGGGGAGGAGACACCATATATTTT. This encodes CASSYSTGGGDTIYF.

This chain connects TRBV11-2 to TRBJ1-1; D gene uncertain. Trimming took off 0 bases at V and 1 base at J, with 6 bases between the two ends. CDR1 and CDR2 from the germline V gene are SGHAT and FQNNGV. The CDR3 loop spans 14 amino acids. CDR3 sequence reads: CASSLDPGNTEAFF. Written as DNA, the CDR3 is TGTGCCAGCAGCTTAGATCCAGGGAACACTGAAGCTTTCTTT.

The CDR3 reads CASSLKSSGTPRSSYNEQFF. CDR3 DNA sequence: TGTGCCAGCAGTTTAAAGAGTAGCGGAACCCCTAGGAGCTCCTACAATGAGCAGTTCTTC. V is TRBV28 and J is TRBJ2-1, with D possibly being TRBD2 (6 bases). There are 20 residues in the CDR3. The V and J ends lost 2 bases and 0 bases respectively, with 23 bases between them. Germline V CDR1 and CDR2: MDHEN, SYDVKM.

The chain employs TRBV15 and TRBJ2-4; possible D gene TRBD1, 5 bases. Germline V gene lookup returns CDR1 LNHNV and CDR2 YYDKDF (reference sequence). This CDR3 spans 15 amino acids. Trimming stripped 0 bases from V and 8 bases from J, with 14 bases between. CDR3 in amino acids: CATSRDRPGLDIQYF. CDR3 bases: TGTGCCACCAGCAGAGATCGTCCAGGGTTGGACATTCAGTACTTC. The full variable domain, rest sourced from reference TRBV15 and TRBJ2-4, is DAMVIQNPRYQVTQFGKPVTLSCSQTLNHNVMYWYQQKSSQAPKLLFHYYDKDFNNEADTPDNFQSRRPNTSFCFLDIRSPGLGDTAMYLCATSRDRPGLDIQYFGAGTRLSVL.

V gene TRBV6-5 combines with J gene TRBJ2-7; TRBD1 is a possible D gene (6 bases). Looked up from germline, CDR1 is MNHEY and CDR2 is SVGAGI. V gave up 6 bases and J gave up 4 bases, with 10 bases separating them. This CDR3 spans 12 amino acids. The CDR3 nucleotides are TGTGCCAGCAGACAGGGCCCGTACGAGCAGTACTTC. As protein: CASRQGPYEQYF.